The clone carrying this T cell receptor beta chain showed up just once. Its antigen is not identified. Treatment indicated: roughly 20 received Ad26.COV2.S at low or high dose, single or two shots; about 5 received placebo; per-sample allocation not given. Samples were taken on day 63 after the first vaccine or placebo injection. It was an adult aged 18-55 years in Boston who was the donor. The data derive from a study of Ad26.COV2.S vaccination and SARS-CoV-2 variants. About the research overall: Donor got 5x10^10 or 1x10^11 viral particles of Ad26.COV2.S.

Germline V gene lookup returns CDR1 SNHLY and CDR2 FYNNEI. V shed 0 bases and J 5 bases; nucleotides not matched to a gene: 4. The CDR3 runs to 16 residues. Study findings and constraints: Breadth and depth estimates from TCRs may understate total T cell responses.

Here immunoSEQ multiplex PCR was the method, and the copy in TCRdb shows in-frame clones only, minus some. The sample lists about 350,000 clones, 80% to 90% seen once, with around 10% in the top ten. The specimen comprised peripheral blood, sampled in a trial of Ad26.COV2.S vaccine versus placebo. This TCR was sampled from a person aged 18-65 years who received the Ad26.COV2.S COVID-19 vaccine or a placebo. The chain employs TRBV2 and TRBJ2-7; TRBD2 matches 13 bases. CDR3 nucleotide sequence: TGTGCCAGCAGTGAAGCGCTACTAGCGGGGGGGCACGAGCAGTACTTC. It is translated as CASSEALLAGGHEQYF.